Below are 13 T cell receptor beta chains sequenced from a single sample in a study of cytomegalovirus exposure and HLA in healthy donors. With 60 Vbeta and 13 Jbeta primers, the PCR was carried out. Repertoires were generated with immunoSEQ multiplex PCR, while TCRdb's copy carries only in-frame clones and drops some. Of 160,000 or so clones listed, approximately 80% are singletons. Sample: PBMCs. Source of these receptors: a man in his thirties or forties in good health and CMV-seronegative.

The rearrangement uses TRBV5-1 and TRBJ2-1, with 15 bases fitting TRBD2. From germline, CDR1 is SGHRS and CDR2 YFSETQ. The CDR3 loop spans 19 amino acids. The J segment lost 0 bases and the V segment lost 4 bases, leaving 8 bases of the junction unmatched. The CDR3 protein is CASSPGLAGGLSSYNEQFF. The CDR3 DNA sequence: TGCGCCAGCAGCCCTGGACTAGCGGGAGGGCTAAGCTCCTACAATGAGCAGTTCTTC.

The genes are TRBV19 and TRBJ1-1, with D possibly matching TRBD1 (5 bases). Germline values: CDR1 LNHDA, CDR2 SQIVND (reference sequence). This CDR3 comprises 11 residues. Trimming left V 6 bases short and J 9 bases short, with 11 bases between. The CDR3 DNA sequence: TGTGCCAGTAGGTTATCAGGGAAAGCTTTCTTT. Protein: CASRLSGKAFF.

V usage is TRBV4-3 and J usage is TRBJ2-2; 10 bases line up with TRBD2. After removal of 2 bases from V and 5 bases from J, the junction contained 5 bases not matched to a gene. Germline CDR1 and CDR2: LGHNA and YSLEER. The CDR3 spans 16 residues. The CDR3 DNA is TGCGCCAGCAGCCAAAGTAGGACTAGCGGAACCGGGGAGCTGTTTTTT. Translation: CASSQSRTSGTGELFF.

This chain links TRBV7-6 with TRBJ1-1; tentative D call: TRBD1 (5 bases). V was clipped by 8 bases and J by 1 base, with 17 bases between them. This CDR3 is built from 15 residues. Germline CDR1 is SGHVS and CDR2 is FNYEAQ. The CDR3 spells CASATVGGANTEAFF. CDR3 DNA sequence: TGTGCCAGCGCAACGGTGGGGGGAGCGAACACTGAAGCTTTCTTT.

The CDR3 here is CASSLHLRTGNLNRNTEAFF. CDR3 bases: TGCGCCAGCAGCTTGCATCTCCGGACAGGGAACCTCAATCGCAACACTGAAGCTTTCTTT. This sequence joins TRBV5-1 and TRBJ1-1, with TRBD1 matching 8 bases. Germline V gene lookup returns CDR1 SGHRS and CDR2 YFSETQ. The CDR3 has 20 residues. Trimming cost V 1 base and J 2 bases; bases outside gene matches: 19.

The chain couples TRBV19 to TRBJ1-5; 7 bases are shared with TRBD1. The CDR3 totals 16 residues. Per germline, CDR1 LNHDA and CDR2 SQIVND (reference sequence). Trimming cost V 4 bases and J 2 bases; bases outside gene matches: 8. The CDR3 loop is CASSSPRGRGNQPQHF. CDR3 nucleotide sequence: TGTGCCAGTAGTAGCCCCAGGGGGAGAGGCAATCAGCCCCAGCATTTT.

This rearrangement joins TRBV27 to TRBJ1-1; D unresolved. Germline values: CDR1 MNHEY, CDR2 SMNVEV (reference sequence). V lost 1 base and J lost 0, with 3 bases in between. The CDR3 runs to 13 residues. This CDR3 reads CASSLLLNTEAFF. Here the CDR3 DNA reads TGTGCCAGCAGTTTATTATTGAACACTGAAGCTTTCTTT.

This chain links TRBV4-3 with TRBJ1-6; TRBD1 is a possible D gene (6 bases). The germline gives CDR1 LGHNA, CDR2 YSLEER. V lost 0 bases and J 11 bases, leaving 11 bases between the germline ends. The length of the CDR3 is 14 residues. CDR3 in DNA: TGCGCCAGCAGCCAAGATTCTCGACAGGCACCCCTCCACTTT. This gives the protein CASSQDSRQAPLHF.

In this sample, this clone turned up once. CDR3 sequence reads: CASSADGGPYEQYF. The CDR3 DNA reads as TGTGCCAGCAGCGCGGACGGAGGCCCCTACGAGCAGTACTTC. The chain combines TRBV9 with TRBJ2-7; perhaps TRBD2 as D (5 bases). This CDR3 has 14 residues. Trimming pared 3 bases from V and 2 bases from J, leaving 12 bases between. Germline-derived CDR1 and CDR2 are SGDLS and YYNGEE.

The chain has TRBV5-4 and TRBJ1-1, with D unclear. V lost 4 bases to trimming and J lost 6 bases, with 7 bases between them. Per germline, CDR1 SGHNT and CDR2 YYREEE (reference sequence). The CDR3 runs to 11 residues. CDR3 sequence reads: CASSLQSEAFF. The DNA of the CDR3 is TGTGCCAGCAGCCTGCAGTCTGAAGCTTTCTTT.

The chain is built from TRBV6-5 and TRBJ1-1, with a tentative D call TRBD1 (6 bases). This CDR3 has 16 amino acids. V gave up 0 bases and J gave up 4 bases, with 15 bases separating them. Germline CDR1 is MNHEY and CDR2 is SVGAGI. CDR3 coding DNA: TGTGCCAGCAGTTACTCGAAGCAGGGGAGGGGCACTGAAGCTTTCTTT. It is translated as CASSYSKQGRGTEAFF.

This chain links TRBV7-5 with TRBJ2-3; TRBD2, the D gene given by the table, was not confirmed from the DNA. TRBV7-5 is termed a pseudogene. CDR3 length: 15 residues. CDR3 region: CVRSYSSGATDTQYF. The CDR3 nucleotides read TGTGTCAGAAGTTACTCTAGCGGAGCCACAGATACGCAGTATTTT.

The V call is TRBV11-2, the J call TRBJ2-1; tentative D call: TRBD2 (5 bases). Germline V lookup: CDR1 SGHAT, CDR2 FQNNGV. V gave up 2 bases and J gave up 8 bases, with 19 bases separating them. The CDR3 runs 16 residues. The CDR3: CASSLLGRAERHEQFF. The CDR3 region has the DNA TGTGCCAGCAGCTTACTAGGGCGGGCGGAAAGACATGAGCAGTTCTTC.